This T cell receptor beta chain is from a study of T cell repertoires in cytomegalovirus infection (dated by TCRdb to between 2018 and 2020). For the study in its entirety: The HLA type of each donor mattered for the analysis, because public TCR beta signatures pointed to carriage of CMV infection along with the matching HLA type. Study-level results and caveats: The ex vivo response was dominated by HLA-C-restricted CMV-specific TCR beta clonotypes, and the single most frequent clonotype in two of eight donors was supplied by these HLA-C-restricted clonotypes. Cumulative frequency of public TCR beta family members discriminated carriers of CMV infection plus the relevant HLA type in this cohort and an independent approximately 350-donor cohort.

Per the germline V gene, MNHEY is the CDR1 and SVGEGT is the CDR2. The CDR3 starts with the cysteine, ends with the phenylalanine, and has 13 residues. Solely the CDR3 DNA is kept, with 39 bases framed from the first base. From V the trimming removes 10 bases and from J it removes 5 bases, while the gene matches leave 10 bases of the junction unaccounted for. At least ten counts were recorded for this clonotype. Which antigen it targets is not known. One base away there is no much larger clone; base qualities are not given. This sample was sequenced with an Illumina HiSeq 1500. The public reads were quality trimmed at Q25 with fastp and then assembled into clones with MiXCR by TCRdb, keeping productive beta chains. When rows share a CDR3 protein, they turn into one entry using the most common DNA and genes. Here the sample has 680,000 or so distinct CDR3 sequences; less than 40% occur a single time. The ten largest clones take up 2.5% to 3% of the sample.

Sequenced material: PBMCs. This TCR was recovered from a human donor in good health (CMV status not recorded). Some clones in this sample may be carry-over from other donors' samples. The rearrangement combines TRBV6-2 or TRBV6-3 with TRBJ2-7, and 8 bases in between align with TRBD2. The nucleotide sequence is given as TGTGCCACCCACCGGGGGGGCCACAACGAGCAGTACTTC. The encoded protein is CATHRGGHNEQYF.